Listed below are T cell receptor beta chains from one sample, sequenced in a study of shared clonotypes between healthy human individuals. Using immunoSEQ multiplex PCR, the repertoire was profiled, and TCRdb retains in-frame clones only, with some absent. The sample carries millions of clones, over 85% recorded once. What was sequenced was naive CD8+ T cells sorted from blood. The receptors originated from a man younger than 30 in good health. Both conserved end residues are part of each CDR3. The order of the fields is J gene, V gene, CDR3 protein.

j_call: TRBJ2-7; v_call: TRBV6-8; cdr3_aa: CASTTMLGTESYEQYF
j_call: TRBJ2-7; v_call: TRBV7-8; cdr3_aa: CASSSVSAGEQYF
j_call: TRBJ2-5; v_call: TRBV9; cdr3_aa: CASSGTREHPGQETQYF
j_call: TRBJ2-7; v_call: TRBV27; cdr3_aa: CASSPTRQPYEQYF
j_call: TRBJ1-5; v_call: TRBV19; cdr3_aa: CASSSHRGLINQPQHF
j_call: TRBJ2-5; v_call: TRBV4-3; cdr3_aa: CASSQDSGGFETQYF
j_call: TRBJ2-1; v_call: TRBV5-6; cdr3_aa: CASSLYWGDNEQFF
j_call: TRBJ2-2; v_call: TRBV7-9; cdr3_aa: CASMGTATNTGELFF
j_call: TRBJ2-7; v_call: TRBV27; cdr3_aa: CASRPVAGGPGYEQYF
j_call: TRBJ2-7; v_call: TRBV4-3; cdr3_aa: CASSQDQGGTTLSYEQYF
j_call: TRBJ1-2; v_call: TRBV11-3; cdr3_aa: CASSFRDRVYGYTF
j_call: TRBJ2-7; v_call: TRBV28; cdr3_aa: CASSFGTHYEQYF
j_call: TRBJ2-5; v_call: TRBV2; cdr3_aa: CASNYSPGTGQETQYF
j_call: TRBJ2-1; v_call: TRBV5-6; cdr3_aa: CASSLETGPWNEQFF
j_call: TRBJ1-1; v_call: TRBV4-3; cdr3_aa: CASSRLLGEDTEAFF
j_call: TRBJ2-1; v_call: TRBV14; cdr3_aa: CASSQEKTLSYNEQFF
j_call: TRBJ2-5; v_call: TRBV6-4; cdr3_aa: CASTTPGLAGSETQYF
j_call: TRBJ2-3; v_call: TRBV2; cdr3_aa: CASSEAEGGTDYTDTQYF
j_call: TRBJ2-7; v_call: TRBV19; cdr3_aa: CASSIRWEGLRDYEQYF
j_call: TRBJ2-7; v_call: TRBV19; cdr3_aa: CASTQYYNTYEQYF
j_call: TRBJ1-1; v_call: TRBV5-6; cdr3_aa: CASSPDPEVNTEAFF
j_call: TRBJ2-3; v_call: TRBV5-1; cdr3_aa: CASSLAGGGTDTQYF
j_call: TRBJ1-1; v_call: TRBV5-6; cdr3_aa: CASSPEDLGTEAFF
j_call: TRBJ2-1; v_call: TRBV18; cdr3_aa: CASSPTAAYNEQFF
j_call: TRBJ2-1; v_call: TRBV7-9; cdr3_aa: CASSQGLGVGNEQFF
j_call: TRBJ2-5; v_call: TRBV5-1; cdr3_aa: CASSLSQNQETQYF